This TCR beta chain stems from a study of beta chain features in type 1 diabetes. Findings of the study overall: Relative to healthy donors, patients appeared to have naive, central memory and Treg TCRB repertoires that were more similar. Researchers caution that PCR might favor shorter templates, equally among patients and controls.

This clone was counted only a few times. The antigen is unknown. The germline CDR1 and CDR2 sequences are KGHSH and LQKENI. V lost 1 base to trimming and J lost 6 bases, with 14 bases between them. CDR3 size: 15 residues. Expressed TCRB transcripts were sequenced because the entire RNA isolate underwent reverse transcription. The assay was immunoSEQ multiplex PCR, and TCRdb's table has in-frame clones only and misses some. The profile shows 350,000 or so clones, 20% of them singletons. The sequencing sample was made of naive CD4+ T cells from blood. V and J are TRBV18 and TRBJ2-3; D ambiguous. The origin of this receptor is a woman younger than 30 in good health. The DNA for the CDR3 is TGTGCCAGCTCACCACATGCAATCAGAGCGGATACGCAGTATTTT. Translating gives CASSPHAIRADTQYF.